These T cell receptor beta chains were read from a single sample in a study of cytomegalovirus exposure and HLA in healthy donors. The table came from immunoSEQ multiplex PCR; TCRdb's copy has only in-frame clones and leaves some out. The sample shows some 160,000 clones, 70% to 85% of them seen only once. Material for sequencing was PBMCs. All receptors derive from a male donor in good health and CMV-seronegative. CDR3s include the opening cysteine and the closing phenylalanine or tryptophan. The D gene is left open where the match is weak. Size values are once, few and many counts, or a class for expanded clones, and some rows have none.

size: few; V: TRBV5-1; D: NA; J: TRBJ1-5; CDR3: CASSLEHGNQPQHF; DNA: TGCGCCAGCAGCTTGGAACACGGGAATCAGCCCCAGCATTTT
size: NA; V: TRBV7-3; D: NA; J: TRBJ1-6; CDR3: CASSFIGGNSPLHF; DNA: TGTGCCAGCAGCTTTATCGGGGGTAATTCACCCCTCCACTTT
size: NA; V: TRBV13; D: TRBD1; J: TRBJ2-5; CDR3: CASSSQSTGAEETQYF; DNA: TGTGCCAGCAGCTCGCAGTCTACAGGGGCCGAGGAGACCCAGTACTTC
size: NA; V: TRBV2; D: TRBD1; J: TRBJ1-2; CDR3: CAGRRQGGGYTF; DNA: TGTGCCGGCAGACGACAGGGGGGTGGCTACACCTTC
size: NA; V: TRBV9; D: NA; J: TRBJ1-1; CDR3: CASSPRSLNTEAFF; DNA: TGTGCCAGCAGCCCCCGGTCGTTAAACACTGAAGCTTTCTTT
size: once; V: TRBV28; D: TRBD1; J: TRBJ2-7; CDR3: CASSLGTDSSYEQYF; DNA: TGTGCCAGCAGTCTCGGGACAGATAGCTCCTACGAGCAGTACTTC
size: NA; V: TRBV27; D: NA; J: TRBJ1-4; CDR3: CASSSTGSDEKLFF; DNA: TGTGCCAGCAGTTCCACAGGGAGTGATGAAAAACTGTTTTTT
size: NA; V: TRBV7-9; D: NA; J: TRBJ1-4; CDR3: CASSLGSGGARPSHEKLFF; DNA: TGTGCCAGCAGCTTAGGGTCGGGGGGCGCAAGGCCGAGCCACGAAAAACTGTTTTTT
size: few; V: TRBV9; D: TRBD1; J: TRBJ2-7; CDR3: CASSVSWTGPLGEQYF; DNA: TGTGCCAGCAGCGTTAGTTGGACAGGGCCACTCGGCGAGCAGTACTTC
size: NA; V: TRBV28; D: TRBD1; J: TRBJ2-1; CDR3: CASSLGTVYNEQFF; DNA: TGTGCCAGCAGTTTAGGGACAGTATACAATGAGCAGTTCTTC
size: NA; V: TRBV10-3; D: NA; J: TRBJ2-3; CDR3: CAISESETATDTQYF; DNA: TGTGCCATCAGTGAGTCAGAGACAGCCACAGATACGCAGTATTTT
size: few; V: TRBV21-1; D: NA; J: TRBJ1-3; CDR3: CASSKGGVSGNTIYF; DNA: TGTGCCAGCAGCAAAGGGGGGGTCTCTGGAAACACCATATATTTT
size: NA; V: TRBV2; D: TRBD2; J: TRBJ2-1; CDR3: CASSQKRGTYNEQFF; DNA: TGTGCCAGCAGCCAAAAGCGGGGGACCTACAATGAGCAGTTCTTC
size: once; V: TRBV2; D: NA; J: TRBJ2-7; CDR3: CASSERTVYEQYF; DNA: TGTGCCAGCAGTGAAAGGACAGTGTACGAGCAGTACTTC
size: few; V: TRBV5-4; D: TRBD2; J: TRBJ2-7; CDR3: CASSSRSGGAYEQYF; DNA: TGTGCCAGCAGCTCCCGTAGCGGGGGGGCCTACGAGCAGTACTTC
size: once; V: TRBV6-6; D: NA; J: TRBJ2-7; CDR3: CASSRGTIYEQYF; DNA: TGTGCCAGCAGCCGAGGGACAATCTACGAGCAGTACTTC
size: few; V: TRBV5-4; D: TRBD2; J: TRBJ2-1; CDR3: CASSLAGSGGPLFGEQFF; DNA: TGTGCCAGCAGCTTGGCAGGTAGCGGGGGGCCCCTATTCGGGGAGCAGTTCTTC
size: NA; V: TRBV5-1; D: TRBD1; J: TRBJ1-2; CDR3: CASSRDSSYGYTF; DNA: TGCGCCAGCAGCAGGGACAGTTCCTATGGCTACACCTTC
size: NA; V: TRBV7-3; D: NA; J: TRBJ2-2; CDR3: CASSLGPPSFNTGELFF; DNA: TGTGCCAGCAGCTTAGGACCCCCTAGCTTCAACACCGGGGAGCTGTTTTTT
size: NA; V: TRBV6-1; D: NA; J: TRBJ2-3; CDR3: CASSARGISTDTQYF; DNA: TGTGCCAGCAGCGCCCGAGGGATAAGCACAGATACGCAGTATTTT
size: NA; V: TRBV19; D: NA; J: TRBJ2-2; CDR3: CASSIDHLNTGELFF; DNA: TGTGCCAGTAGTATAGACCATTTGAACACCGGGGAGCTGTTTTTT
size: NA; V: TRBV4-1; D: TRBD2; J: TRBJ2-3; CDR3: CASSQLPPGGGQVERDTQYF; DNA: TGCGCCAGCAGCCAACTTCCGCCGGGGGGAGGCCAGGTAGAGAGAGATACGCAGTATTTT
size: NA; V: TRBV5-6; D: NA; J: TRBJ1-1; CDR3: CASSLRGNTEAFF; DNA: TGTGCCAGCAGCTTAAGGGGGAACACTGAAGCTTTCTTT
size: NA; V: TRBV15; D: TRBD1; J: TRBJ2-1; CDR3: CATSTGGFAYNEQFF; DNA: TGTGCCACCAGCACAGGGGGCTTCGCCTACAATGAGCAGTTCTTC
size: once; V: TRBV10-3; D: NA; J: TRBJ2-3; CDR3: CAIRIWTASTDTQYF; DNA: TGTGCCATCAGGATATGGACAGCTAGCACAGATACGCAGTATTTT
size: NA; V: TRBV7-6; D: TRBD2; J: TRBJ2-7; CDR3: CASSSTSGKFYEQYF; DNA: TGTGCCAGCAGCTCGACTAGCGGGAAATTCTACGAGCAGTACTTC
size: few; V: TRBV4-2; D: TRBD2; J: TRBJ2-7; CDR3: CASSRGRLDEQYF; DNA: TGTGCCAGCAGCCGCGGGAGGCTCGACGAGCAGTACTTC
size: once; V: TRBV6-5; D: TRBD1; J: TRBJ2-7; CDR3: CASSYSSFGRGYEQYF; DNA: TGTGCCAGCAGTTACTCAAGCTTCGGCAGGGGGTATGAGCAGTACTTC
size: once; V: TRBV6-1; D: NA; J: TRBJ1-2; CDR3: CASSEELAFDYGYTF; DNA: TGTGCCAGCAGTGAAGAGTTGGCTTTTGACTATGGCTACACCTTC
size: NA; V: TRBV9; D: NA; J: TRBJ2-2; CDR3: CASSSRTTVFGELFF; DNA: TGTGCCAGCAGCAGTAGGACGACAGTTTTCGGGGAGCTGTTTTTT
size: NA; V: TRBV19; D: NA; J: TRBJ1-1; CDR3: CASSRNRVGNTEAFF; DNA: TGTGCCAGTAGTCGAAACAGGGTGGGAAACACTGAAGCTTTCTTT
size: NA; V: TRBV7-8; D: TRBD2; J: TRBJ2-1; CDR3: CASSLTSGGANEQFF; DNA: TGTGCCAGCAGCCTTACTAGCGGGGGGGCCAATGAGCAGTTCTTC
size: NA; V: TRBV11-3; D: NA; J: TRBJ2-3; CDR3: CASSFSGTDTQYF; DNA: TGTGCCAGCAGCTTTAGCGGCACAGATACGCAGTATTTT
size: few; V: TRBV7-9; D: NA; J: TRBJ2-1; CDR3: CASSFLEENNEQFF; DNA: TGTGCCAGCAGCTTCCTGGAGGAGAACAATGAGCAGTTCTTC
size: NA; V: TRBV7-9; D: TRBD1; J: TRBJ1-2; CDR3: CASTGGARTNYGYTF; DNA: TGTGCCAGCACAGGGGGCGCAAGGACTAACTATGGCTACACCTTC
size: NA; V: TRBV18; D: NA; J: TRBJ1-4; CDR3: CASSPPEGSANEKLFF; DNA: TGTGCCAGCTCACCACCGGAGGGGTCAGCTAATGAAAAACTGTTTTTT
size: few; V: TRBV9; D: TRBD2; J: TRBJ2-1; CDR3: CASSPSTSGRLGEQFF; DNA: TGTGCCAGCAGCCCCTCGACTAGCGGGAGATTGGGTGAGCAGTTCTTC
size: NA; V: TRBV7-9; D: TRBD2; J: TRBJ2-5; CDR3: CASSPGLAGGLETQYF; DNA: TGTGCCAGCAGCCCGGGACTAGCGGGGGGATTAGAGACCCAGTACTTC
size: NA; V: TRBV7-8; D: NA; J: TRBJ2-1; CDR3: CASSLLATSSYNEQFF; DNA: TGTGCCAGCAGCCTACTAGCCACTAGCTCCTACAATGAGCAGTTCTTC
size: NA; V: TRBV6-5; D: NA; J: TRBJ1-2; CDR3: CASSPVESAYYGYTF; DNA: TGTGCCAGCAGTCCGGTGGAGAGCGCCTACTATGGCTACACCTTC
size: NA; V: TRBV5-4; D: NA; J: TRBJ1-1; CDR3: CASSLIMNTEAFF; DNA: TGTGCCAGCAGCTTGATAATGAACACTGAAGCTTTCTTT
size: NA; V: TRBV5-1; D: TRBD2; J: TRBJ2-7; CDR3: CASSLGGLESSYEQYF; DNA: TGCGCCAGCAGCTTGGGTGGACTAGAGAGCTCCTACGAGCAGTACTTC
size: few; V: TRBV5-1; D: TRBD2; J: TRBJ2-3; CDR3: CASSPGTGRDTQYF; DNA: TGCGCCAGCAGCCCGGGGACCGGGAGGGATACGCAGTATTTT
size: once; V: TRBV13; D: NA; J: TRBJ1-2; CDR3: CASSLGQRAGGYTF; DNA: TGTGCCAGCAGCTTAGGCCAAAGGGCGGGAGGCTACACCTTC
size: NA; V: TRBV7-9; D: NA; J: TRBJ1-2; CDR3: CASSLVMSGDGYTF; DNA: TGTGCCAGCAGCTTAGTGATGTCAGGGGATGGCTACACCTTC
size: once; V: TRBV7-8; D: TRBD2; J: TRBJ2-1; CDR3: CASSALPGTSGGTGNEQFF; DNA: TGTGCCAGCAGCGCCCTTCCCGGGACTAGCGGGGGGACGGGGAATGAGCAGTTCTTC
size: NA; V: TRBV6-1; D: TRBD1; J: TRBJ2-7; CDR3: CASSEAIGTVYEQYF; DNA: TGTGCCAGCAGTGAAGCGATAGGGACAGTCTACGAGCAGTACTTC
size: NA; V: TRBV7-3; D: TRBD2; J: TRBJ2-3; CDR3: CASSFGPLAGGTDTQYF; DNA: TGTGCCAGCAGCTTCGGCCCCCTAGCGGGGGGGACAGATACGCAGTATTTT
size: NA; V: TRBV9; D: NA; J: TRBJ1-3; CDR3: CASSVQGSSSGNTIYF; DNA: TGTGCCAGCAGCGTCCAGGGCAGCAGCTCTGGAAACACCATATATTTT
size: NA; V: TRBV5-1; D: TRBD1; J: TRBJ2-2; CDR3: CASSLADRGTGELFF; DNA: TGCGCCAGCAGCTTGGCTGACAGGGGCACCGGGGAGCTGTTTTTT
size: NA; V: TRBV7-9; D: NA; J: TRBJ1-3; CDR3: CSSSLISSGNTIYF; DNA: TGTTCCAGCAGCTTAATCAGCTCTGGAAACACCATATATTTT
size: few; V: TRBV27; D: TRBD1; J: TRBJ2-7; CDR3: CASSLSQGFSYEQYF; DNA: TGTGCCAGCAGTTTATCACAGGGGTTCTCCTACGAGCAGTACTTC
size: NA; V: TRBV7-9; D: NA; J: TRBJ2-7; CDR3: CASSLGQNYEQYF; DNA: TGTGCCAGCAGCCTCGGACAGAACTACGAGCAGTACTTC
size: once; V: TRBV13; D: NA; J: TRBJ2-7; CDR3: CASSEGHTTYEQYF; DNA: TGTGCCAGCAGCGAGGGACACACAACCTACGAGCAGTACTTC
size: NA; V: TRBV4-3; D: NA; J: TRBJ2-7; CDR3: CASSQEPVRDRVYEQYF; DNA: TGCGCCAGCAGCCAAGAACCGGTGCGGGACAGAGTTTACGAGCAGTACTTC